These 32 T cell receptor beta chains share one sample of origin, sequenced in a study of Ad26.COV2.S vaccination and SARS-CoV-2 variants. The data were produced by immunoSEQ multiplex PCR, yet TCRdb's version contains in-frame clones alone and is incomplete. The sample contains about 220,000 clones, more than 75% of which appear only once. The treatment: roughly 20 received Ad26.COV2.S at low or high dose, single or two shots; roughly 5 received placebo; per-sample allocation not given. Samples analyzed were those drawn on day 63 after the first vaccine or placebo injection. This sample comprised peripheral blood, obtained in a trial of Ad26.COV2.S vaccine versus placebo. The source of these receptors is a person between 18 and 59 years old who received the Ad26.COV2.S COVID-19 vaccine or a placebo.

V usage is TRBV19 and J usage is TRBJ2-3, with D unresolved. CDR3 length equals 15 residues. Germline CDR1 and CDR2: LNHDA and SQIVND (reference sequence). The V end lost 3 bases, the J end lost 0 bases, and 10 bases lay between the germline ends. The CDR3 nucleotides are TGTGCCAGTAGTATTATTCCGGCCAGCACAGATACGCAGTATTTT. It codes for CASSIIPASTDTQYF. The variable domain in full, with the rest retrieved from reference TRBV19 and TRBJ2-3, is DGGITQSPKYLFRKEGQNVTLSCEQNLNHDAMYWYRQDPGQGLRLIYYSQIVNDFQKGDIAEGYSVSREKKESFPLTVTSAQKNPTAFYLCASSIIPASTDTQYFGPGTRLTVL.

CDR3 coding DNA: TGTGCCAGCAGGAAGAGGGCTTCTTCTAGCACAGATACGCAGTATTTT. Residues: CASRKRASSSTDTQYF. The chain combines TRBV6-6 with TRBJ2-3; a possible D gene is TRBD2 (5 bases). V was clipped by 6 bases and J by 0 bases, with 16 bases between them. This CDR3 comprises 16 residues. Germline V gene data show CDR1 as MNHNY and CDR2 as SVGAGI (reference sequence).

This chain uses TRBV3-1 (or the pseudogene TRBV3-2) with TRBJ2-3, with D possibly matching TRBD2 (6 bases). V was pared by 0 bases and J by 1 base, with 8 bases between. The CDR3 covers 15 residues. The germline CDR1 and CDR2 sequences are LGHDT and YNNKEL (reference sequence). CDR3 sequence (DNA): TGTGCCAGCAGCCAAGACGGACTACGCACAGATACGCAGTATTTT. Protein product: CASSQDGLRTDTQYF.

This rearrangement joins TRBV5-1 to TRBJ2-7, with TRBD1 matching over 9 bases. The CDR3 runs to 14 residues. Germline V gives CDR1 SGHRS, CDR2 YFSETQ. V lost 4 bases to trimming and J lost 3 bases; unmatched junction nucleotides: 5. The CDR3: CASSKGQGGYEQYF. The CDR3 DNA is TGCGCCAGCAGCAAGGGACAGGGTGGCTACGAGCAGTACTTC. Full variable domain (missing parts from reference TRBV5-1 and TRBJ2-7): KAGVTQTPRYLIKTRGQQVTLSCSPISGHRSVSWYQQTPGQGLQFLFEYFSETQRNKGNFPGRFSGRQFSNSRSEMNVSTLELGDSALYLCASSKGQGGYEQYFGPGTRLTVT.

This clone has just a few counts. This rearrangement joins TRBV10-3 to TRBJ2-1; the D is unclear. Germline assignment: CDR1 ENHRY and CDR2 SYGVKD. This CDR3 comprises 14 residues. The V and J ends lost 4 bases and 3 bases respectively, with 10 bases between them. The CDR3 loop reads CAISVAVHYNEQFF. The CDR3 DNA is TGTGCCATCAGTGTCGCGGTACACTACAATGAGCAGTTCTTC.

The rearrangement joins TRBV7-3 to TRBJ2-2; the match to TRBD1 covers 8 bases. The CDR3 runs 16 residues. Trimming at V came to 0 bases and at J to 5 bases, leaving 5 bases not matched to a gene. The germline V gene encodes CDR1 SGHTA and CDR2 FQGTGA. CDR3 loop: CASSLTQGARTGELFF. The CDR3 DNA follows: TGTGCCAGCAGCTTAACCCAGGGGGCGCGAACCGGGGAGCTGTTTTTT.

The chain has TRBV27 and TRBJ1-1; TRBD1 matches at 8 bases. V shed 4 bases, J shed 5 bases, and the junction held 3 bases outside the gene matches. Per germline, CDR1 MNHEY and CDR2 SMNVEV (reference sequence). The CDR3 has 13 residues. CDR3 sequence: CASSSTGVTEAFF. CDR3 nucleotide sequence: TGTGCCAGCAGTTCGACAGGGGTAACTGAAGCTTTCTTT.

The chain is built from TRBV9 and TRBJ2-3, with D perhaps TRBD1 or TRBD2 (6 bases each). V was pared by 10 bases and J by 2 bases, with 20 bases between. Germline lookup yields CDR1 SGDLS and CDR2 YYNGEE. The CDR3 is made up of 15 amino acids. CDR3 residues: CASTRGASFTDTQYF. In nucleotides, the CDR3 is TGTGCCTCTACTAGGGGGGCTAGCTTCACAGATACGCAGTATTTT.

The chain joins TRBV4-2 to TRBJ2-1; unclear D gene. This CDR3 is built from 16 residues. Germline values: CDR1 LGHNA, CDR2 YNFKEQ. Between the trimmed V and J ends, which lost 0 bases and 0 bases, there was a span of 9 bases. CDR3 nucleotide sequence: TGTGCCAGCAGCCAAGATTTACTGGGCTCCTACAATGAGCAGTTCTTC. Translation: CASSQDLLGSYNEQFF.

The chain has TRBV28 and TRBJ2-2; D gene ambiguous. Germline-derived CDR1 and CDR2 are MDHEN and SYDVKM. V lost 5 bases, J lost 3 bases, and 13 bases lay in between. The CDR3 contains 15 residues. The CDR3 DNA reads as TGTGCCAGCAGTCCCCCCCAGGAAGACACCGGGGAGCTGTTTTTT. Translation: CASSPPQEDTGELFF.

CDR3 in DNA: TGCGCCAGCAGCCAAGATCGGTTGGTAGCGGGGGATCAAGAGACCCAGTACTTC. The encoded protein is CASSQDRLVAGDQETQYF. V usage is TRBV4-3 and J usage is TRBJ2-5; 9 bases align to TRBD2. V gave up 0 bases and J gave up 2 bases; unmatched junction bases: 10. CDR1 LGHNA and CDR2 YSLEER come from the germline V gene. There are 18 residues in the CDR3.

The V and J genes are TRBV9 and TRBJ1-2; D possibly corresponds to TRBD1 (5 bases). The CDR3 loop spans 16 amino acids. The V end was cut by 0 bases, the J end by 2 bases, with 14 bases between. Germline V gene data show CDR1 as SGDLS and CDR2 as YYNGEE. In nucleotides, the CDR3 is TGTGCCAGCAGCGTAGAGGCGGGACTACAAAACTATGGCTACACCTTC. Translated, it gives CASSVEAGLQNYGYTF.

The rearrangement links TRBV28 to TRBJ2-5; 11 nucleotides line up with TRBD2. V dropped 5 bases and J dropped 4; count of bases not matched to a gene: 12. The CDR3 runs to 17 residues. Germline CDR1 reads MDHEN; CDR2 reads SYDVKM. As DNA, the CDR3 is TGTGCCAGCAGTGTGTTAGCGGGGGGGCCAAAAAGAGAGACCCAGTACTTC. Translating it yields CASSVLAGGPKRETQYF.

This rearrangement joins TRBV10-2 to TRBJ1-2; a weak D match, TRBD1 (5 bases). CDR3 length: 14 residues. Deletions cut 5 bases from V and 6 bases from J, with 16 bases between. Germline CDR1 and CDR2: WSHSY and SAAADI. The CDR3 protein is CASSHDRDRNGYTF. The CDR3 nucleotides read TGCGCCAGCAGTCACGACAGAGACCGGAATGGCTACACCTTC.

The V call is TRBV2, the J call TRBJ2-2; 7 nucleotides match TRBD1. After removal of 1 base from V and 4 bases from J, the junction contained 6 bases not matched to a gene. CDR3 length: 16 residues. The V gene's germline CDR1 is SNHLY and CDR2 FYNNEI. The CDR3 DNA reads as TGTGCCAGCAGTGAAGGGACAGGATCAGGCACCGGGGAGCTGTTTTTT. Translated, it gives CASSEGTGSGTGELFF.

The V and J genes are TRBV30 and TRBJ2-7; D might be TRBD1 or TRBD2, each matching 5 bases. The germline gives CDR1 GTSNPN, CDR2 SVGIG (reference sequence). This CDR3 is 13 amino acids long. The V gene lost 0 bases and the J gene lost 7 bases, with 13 bases spanning the gap. The CDR3 nucleotides read TGTGCCTGGAGTGTCCTGGGGGTGGGGGAGCAGTACTTC. Its translation: CAWSVLGVGEQYF.

A single count supports this clone. CDR3 nucleotide sequence: TGCAGTGCTAGTCAGGAATTGGTGGCAACTAATGAAAAACTGTTTTTT. Encoded protein: CSASQELVATNEKLFF. V usage is TRBV20-1 and J usage is TRBJ1-4; unclear D gene. The CDR3 has 16 amino acids. Germline V gene data show CDR1 as DFQATT and CDR2 as SNEGSKA (reference sequence). Trimming pared 3 bases from V and 0 bases from J, leaving 14 bases between.

This chain joins TRBV19 and TRBJ2-1; no definite D call. The germline V gene has CDR1 LNHDA and CDR2 SQIVND (reference sequence). The CDR3 totals 13 residues. Trimming removed 4 bases at V and 7 bases at J, with 11 bases between. This CDR3 is CASSSLPLNEQFF. CDR3 DNA: TGTGCCAGTAGTAGCCTTCCTCTAAATGAGCAGTTCTTC. Complete variable domain (other parts from reference TRBV19 and TRBJ2-1): DGGITQSPKYLFRKEGQNVTLSCEQNLNHDAMYWYRQDPGQGLRLIYYSQIVNDFQKGDIAEGYSVSREKKESFPLTVTSAQKNPTAFYLCASSSLPLNEQFFGPGTRLTVL.

The count of this clone is one. A much larger clone differs from this one at a single base, so this may be a read error. The sample contains more than one DNA sequence encoding this CDR3. The J gene is TRBJ2-7, the V gene TRBV19; 9 positions agree with TRBD1. V gave up 4 bases and J gave up 3 bases; unmatched junction bases: 1. The CDR3 length is 13 residues. Per germline, CDR1 LNHDA and CDR2 SQIVND (reference sequence). The CDR3 here is CASSTGQGYEQYF. The CDR3 coding sequence is TGTGCCAGTAGTACGGGACAGGGCTACGAGCAGTACTTC. Full variable domain (missing parts from reference TRBV19 and TRBJ2-7): DGGITQSPKYLFRKEGQNVTLSCEQNLNHDAMYWYRQDPGQGLRLIYYSQIVNDFQKGDIAEGYSVSREKKESFPLTVTSAQKNPTAFYLCASSTGQGYEQYFGPGTRLTVT.

V and J are TRBV7-8 and TRBJ1-1; D is uncertain. Germline CDR1 and CDR2: SGHVS and FQNEAQ. V was cut by 7 bases and J by 4 bases, with 19 bases left in between. This CDR3 contains 15 residues. In nucleotides, the CDR3 is TGTGCCAGCACCTCAGGTCGAGGGAGTGGCACTGAAGCTTTCTTT. It encodes CASTSGRGSGTEAFF.

This clone appeared a few times. V and J are TRBV7-2 and TRBJ2-7; 8 bases line up with TRBD1. CDR1 and CDR2 from the germline V gene are SGHTA and FQGNSA. The CDR3 runs to 13 residues. V shed 4 bases, J shed 8 bases, and the junction held 7 bases outside the gene matches. Here the CDR3 reads CASSSGQGIKQYF. The CDR3, as DNA: TGTGCCAGCAGCTCTGGACAGGGAATAAAGCAGTACTTC.

This chain joins TRBV4-1 and TRBJ2-1; D uncertain. Trimming pared 3 bases from V and 7 bases from J, leaving 13 bases between. The CDR3 has 14 amino acids. Looked up from germline, CDR1 is MGHRA and CDR2 is YSYEKL. The CDR3 DNA reads as TGCGCCAGCAGCCATCCTTGGGTCAGTAATGAGCAGTTCTTC. Its protein product is CASSHPWVSNEQFF.

V gene TRBV13 combines with J gene TRBJ2-7, with 9 bases fitting TRBD1. This CDR3 is 15 amino acids long. Germline CDR1 reads PRHDT; CDR2 reads FYEKMQ (reference sequence). V trimming: 1 base; J trimming: 4 bases; junction bases outside the gene matches: 5. The CDR3 here is CASSLVGQGEYEQYF. DNA for the CDR3: TGTGCCAGCAGCTTAGTGGGACAGGGTGAATACGAGCAGTACTTC. The variable domain in full, completed from reference TRBV13 and TRBJ2-7, reads AAGVIQSPRHLIKEKRETATLKCYPIPRHDTVYWYQQGPGQDPQFLISFYEKMQSDKGSIPDRFSAQQFSDYHSELNMSSLELGDSALYFCASSLVGQGEYEQYFGPGTRLTVT.

This clone was seen once. The chain has TRBV5-4 and TRBJ2-5; unclear D gene. CDR3 size: 12 residues. Germline V gene sequence: CDR1 SGHNT, CDR2 YYREEE (reference sequence). Deletions cut 3 bases from V and 3 bases from J, with 6 bases between. The CDR3 is CASSYPKETQYF. CDR3 DNA sequence: TGTGCCAGCAGCTATCCAAAAGAGACCCAGTACTTC.

The gene calls are TRBV7-2 and TRBJ2-7, with 13 bases that match TRBD2. The CDR3 sequence is 17 residues long. The germline V gene encodes CDR1 SGHTA and CDR2 FQGNSA. J gave up 2 bases and V 5 bases, and 9 bases lay outside the gene matches. CDR3 region: CASSLRPGLAGPYEQYF. The CDR3, as DNA: TGTGCCAGCAGCCTTCGTCCGGGACTAGCGGGACCCTACGAGCAGTACTTC. The full variable domain, with the rest looked up from reference TRBV7-2 and TRBJ2-7, is GAGVSQSPSNKVTEKGKDVELRCDPISGHTALYWYRQSLGQGLEFLIYFQGNSAPDKSGLPSDRFSAERTGGSVSTLTIQRTQQEDSAVYLCASSLRPGLAGPYEQYFGPGTRLTVT.

The chain links TRBV13 to TRBJ2-5; possibly TRBD1 or TRBD2 for D (6 bases each). The CDR3 is made up of 16 amino acids. Germline V lookup: CDR1 PRHDT, CDR2 FYEKMQ (reference sequence). The V end was cut by 1 base, the J end by 7 bases, with 19 bases between. CDR3 nucleotide sequence: TGTGCCAGCAGCTTAGCGACGGGGGCGCGAGTTGGGACCCAGTACTTC. Amino acids: CASSLATGARVGTQYF.

The chain is built from TRBV25-1 and TRBJ1-6; D is undetermined. The CDR3 consists of 16 residues. Germline V gives CDR1 MGHDK, CDR2 SYGVNS. Trimming stripped 1 base from V and 7 bases from J, with 14 bases between. CDR3 loop: CASSELGRALNSPLHF. The CDR3 nucleotides read TGTGCCAGCAGTGAATTAGGGAGGGCTTTGAATTCACCCCTCCACTTT.

This clone came up once. The chain couples TRBV28 to TRBJ2-5, with D possibly TRBD2 on 6 matching bases. The V and J ends lost 7 bases and 5 bases respectively, with 14 bases between them. The CDR3 runs 13 residues. Germline V gives CDR1 MDHEN, CDR2 SYDVKM. CDR3 sequence: CASISGGSETQYF. CDR3 nucleotide sequence: TGTGCCAGCATTTCCGGGGGATCGGAGACCCAGTACTTC.

The genes are TRBV18 and TRBJ1-2; D is perhaps TRBD1 (6 bases). Germline CDR1 and CDR2: KGHSH and LQKENI. The CDR3 loop spans 16 amino acids. V was clipped by 1 base and J by 5 bases, with 17 bases between them. The CDR3 sequence is CASSPLGMDSEYGYTF. The CDR3 DNA is TGTGCCAGCTCACCACTGGGTATGGACAGTGAATATGGCTACACCTTC.

The V gene is TRBV7-9, the J gene TRBJ2-7, with D possibly matching TRBD2 (6 bases). The CDR3 spans 16 residues. Germline-derived CDR1 and CDR2 are SEHNR and FQNEAQ (reference sequence). The ends were cut back, 4 bases at V and 3 bases at J, with 19 bases in the middle. CDR3 region: CASSSGRGYGNYEQYF. The DNA for the CDR3 is TGTGCCAGCAGCTCGGGGCGGGGATACGGTAACTACGAGCAGTACTTC.

Concerning this clone: The junction differs from germline at one of its ends, possibly a read error. V and J are TRBV6-5 and TRBJ2-3, with D possibly being TRBD1 (6 bases). The germline gives CDR1 MNHEY, CDR2 SVGAGI. The CDR3 contains 15 residues. The chain's CDR3 is CASSDSRTVTDTQYF. CDR3 bases: TGTGCCAGCAGTGACTCCCGGACAGTAACAGATACGCAGTATTTT.

The chain joins TRBV4-1 to TRBJ2-2; the D is unclear. Germline lookup yields CDR1 MGHRA and CDR2 YSYEKL. This CDR3 spans 17 amino acids. V was clipped by 0 bases and J by 0 bases, with 11 bases between them. CDR3 in amino acids: CASSQEVGGANTGELFF. The DNA of the CDR3 is TGCGCCAGCAGCCAAGAAGTCGGCGGTGCGAACACCGGGGAGCTGTTTTTT.